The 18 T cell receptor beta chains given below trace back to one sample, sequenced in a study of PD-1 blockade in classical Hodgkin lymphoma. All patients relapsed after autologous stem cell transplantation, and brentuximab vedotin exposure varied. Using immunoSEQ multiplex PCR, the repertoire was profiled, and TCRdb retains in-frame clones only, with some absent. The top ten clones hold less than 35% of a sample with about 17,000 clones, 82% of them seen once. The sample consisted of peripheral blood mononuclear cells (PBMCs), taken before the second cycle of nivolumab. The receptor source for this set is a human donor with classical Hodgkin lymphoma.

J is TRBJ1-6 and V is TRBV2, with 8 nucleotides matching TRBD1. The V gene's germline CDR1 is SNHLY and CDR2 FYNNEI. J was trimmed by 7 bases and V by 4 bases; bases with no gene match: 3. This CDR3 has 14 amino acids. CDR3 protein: CASSAGQANSPLHF. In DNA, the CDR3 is TGTGCCAGCAGTGCGGGACAGGCGAATTCACCCCTCCACTTT.

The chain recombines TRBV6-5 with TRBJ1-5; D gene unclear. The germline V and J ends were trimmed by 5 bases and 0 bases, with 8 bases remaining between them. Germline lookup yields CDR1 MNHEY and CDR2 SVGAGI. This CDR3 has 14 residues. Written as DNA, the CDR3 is TGTGCCAGCAGTCGGCGGTATAGCAATCAGCCCCAGCATTTT. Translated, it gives CASSRRYSNQPQHF.

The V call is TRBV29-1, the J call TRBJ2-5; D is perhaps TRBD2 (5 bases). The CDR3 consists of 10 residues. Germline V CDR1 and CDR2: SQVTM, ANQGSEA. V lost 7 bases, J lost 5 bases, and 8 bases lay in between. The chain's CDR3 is CSATGETQYF. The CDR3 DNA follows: TGCAGCGCCACGGGGGAGACCCAGTACTTC.

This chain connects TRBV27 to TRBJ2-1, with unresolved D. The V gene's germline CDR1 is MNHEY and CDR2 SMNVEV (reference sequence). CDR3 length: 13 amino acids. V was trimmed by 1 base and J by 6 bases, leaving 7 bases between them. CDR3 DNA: TGTGCCAGCAGTTTATTCATAACCAATGAGCAGTTCTTC. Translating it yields CASSLFITNEQFF.

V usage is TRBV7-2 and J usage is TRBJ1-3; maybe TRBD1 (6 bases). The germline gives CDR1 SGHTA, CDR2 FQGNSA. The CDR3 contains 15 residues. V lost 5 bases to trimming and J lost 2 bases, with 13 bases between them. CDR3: CASSPLNRAGNTIYF. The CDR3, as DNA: TGTGCCAGCAGCCCCTTAAACAGGGCTGGAAACACCATATATTTT. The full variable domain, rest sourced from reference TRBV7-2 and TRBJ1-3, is GAGVSQSPSNKVTEKGKDVELRCDPISGHTALYWYRQSLGQGLEFLIYFQGNSAPDKSGLPSDRFSAERTGGSVSTLTIQRTQQEDSAVYLCASSPLNRAGNTIYFGEGSWLTVV.

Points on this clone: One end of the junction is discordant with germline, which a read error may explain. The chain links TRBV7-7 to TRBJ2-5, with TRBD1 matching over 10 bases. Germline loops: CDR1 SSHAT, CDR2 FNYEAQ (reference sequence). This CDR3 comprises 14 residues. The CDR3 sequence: CASSRGQGGGSQYF. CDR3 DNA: TGTGCTAGCAGCCGCGGACAGGGGGGTGGGTCCCAGTACTTC.

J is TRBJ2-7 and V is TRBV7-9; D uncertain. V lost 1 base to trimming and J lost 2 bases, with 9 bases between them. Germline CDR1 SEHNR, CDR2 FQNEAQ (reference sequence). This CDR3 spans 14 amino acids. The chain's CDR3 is CASSLDAVAYEQYF. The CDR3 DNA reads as TGTGCCAGCAGCTTAGACGCAGTTGCCTACGAGCAGTACTTC.

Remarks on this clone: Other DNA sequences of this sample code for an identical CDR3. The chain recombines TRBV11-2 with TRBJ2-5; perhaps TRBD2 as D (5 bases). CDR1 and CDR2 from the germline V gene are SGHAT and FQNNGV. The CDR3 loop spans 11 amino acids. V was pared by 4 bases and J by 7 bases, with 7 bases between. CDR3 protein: CASSSGGTQYF. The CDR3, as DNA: TGTGCCAGCAGCTCCGGAGGGACCCAGTACTTC.

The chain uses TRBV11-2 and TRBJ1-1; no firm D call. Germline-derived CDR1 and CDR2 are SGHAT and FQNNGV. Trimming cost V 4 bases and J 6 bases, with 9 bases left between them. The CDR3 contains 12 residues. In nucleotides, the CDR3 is TGTGCCAGCAGCTCGGATTCGGCTGAAGCTTTCTTT. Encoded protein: CASSSDSAEAFF.

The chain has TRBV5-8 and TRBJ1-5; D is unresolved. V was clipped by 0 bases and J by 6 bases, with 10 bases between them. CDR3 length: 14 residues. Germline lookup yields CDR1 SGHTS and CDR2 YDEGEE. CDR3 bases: TGTGCCAGCAGCTTGGGTTCTCTGGGTCAGCCCCAGCATTTT. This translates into CASSLGSLGQPQHF.

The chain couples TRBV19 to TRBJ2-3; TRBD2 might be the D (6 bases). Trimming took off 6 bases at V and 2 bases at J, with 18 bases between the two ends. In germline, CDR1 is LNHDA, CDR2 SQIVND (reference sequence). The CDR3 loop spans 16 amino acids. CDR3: CASRKIPGAYTDTQYF. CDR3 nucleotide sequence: TGTGCCAGTAGAAAAATACCGGGAGCCTACACAGATACGCAGTATTTT.

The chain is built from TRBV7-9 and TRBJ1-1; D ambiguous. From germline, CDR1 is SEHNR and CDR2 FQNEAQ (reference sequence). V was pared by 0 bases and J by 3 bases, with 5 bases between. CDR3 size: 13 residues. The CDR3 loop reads CASSLATHTEAFF. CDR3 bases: TGTGCCAGCAGCTTAGCGACGCACACTGAAGCTTTCTTT.

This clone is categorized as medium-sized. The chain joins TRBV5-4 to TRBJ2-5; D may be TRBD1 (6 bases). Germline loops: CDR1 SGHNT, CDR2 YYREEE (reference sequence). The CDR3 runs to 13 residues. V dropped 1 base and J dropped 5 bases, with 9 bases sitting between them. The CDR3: CASSLPGVETQYF. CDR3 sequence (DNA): TGTGCCAGCAGCTTGCCAGGGGTCGAGACCCAGTACTTC.

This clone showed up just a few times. CDR3 protein: CASGVGRAYTGELFF. The CDR3, as DNA: TGTGCCAGCGGGGTGGGCAGGGCTTACACCGGGGAGCTGTTTTTT. The chain joins TRBV9 to TRBJ2-2; the D gene is possibly TRBD1 (5 bases). This CDR3 comprises 15 residues. Per the germline V gene, CDR1 is SGDLS and CDR2 is YYNGEE. The V and J ends lost 7 bases and 3 bases respectively, with 16 bases between them.

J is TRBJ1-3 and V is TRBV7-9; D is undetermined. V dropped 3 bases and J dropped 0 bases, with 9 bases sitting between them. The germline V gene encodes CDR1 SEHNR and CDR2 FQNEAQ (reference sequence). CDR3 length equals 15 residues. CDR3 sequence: CASSFEGISGNTIYF. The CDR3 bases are TGTGCCAGCAGCTTCGAGGGAATCTCTGGAAACACCATATATTTT.

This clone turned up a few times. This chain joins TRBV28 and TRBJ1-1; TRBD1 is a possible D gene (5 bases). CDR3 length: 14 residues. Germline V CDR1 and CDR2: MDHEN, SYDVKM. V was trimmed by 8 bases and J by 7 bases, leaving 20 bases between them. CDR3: CASLRTGAQVEAFF. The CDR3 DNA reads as TGTGCCAGCTTAAGAACCGGGGCACAGGTTGAAGCTTTCTTT.

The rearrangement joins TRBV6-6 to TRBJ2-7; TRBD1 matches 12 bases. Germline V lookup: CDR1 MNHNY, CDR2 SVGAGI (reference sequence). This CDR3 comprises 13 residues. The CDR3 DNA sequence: TGTGCTATTGGGACAGGGGGCTTTTACGAGCAGTACTTC. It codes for CAIGTGGFYEQYF.

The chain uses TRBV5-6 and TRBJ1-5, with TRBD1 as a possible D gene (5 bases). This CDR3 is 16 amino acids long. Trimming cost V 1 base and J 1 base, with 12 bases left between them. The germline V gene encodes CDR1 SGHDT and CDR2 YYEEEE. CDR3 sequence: CASSLQGSRSNQPQHF. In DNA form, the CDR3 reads TGTGCCAGCAGCTTGCAGGGATCTCGGAGCAATCAGCCCCAGCATTTT.